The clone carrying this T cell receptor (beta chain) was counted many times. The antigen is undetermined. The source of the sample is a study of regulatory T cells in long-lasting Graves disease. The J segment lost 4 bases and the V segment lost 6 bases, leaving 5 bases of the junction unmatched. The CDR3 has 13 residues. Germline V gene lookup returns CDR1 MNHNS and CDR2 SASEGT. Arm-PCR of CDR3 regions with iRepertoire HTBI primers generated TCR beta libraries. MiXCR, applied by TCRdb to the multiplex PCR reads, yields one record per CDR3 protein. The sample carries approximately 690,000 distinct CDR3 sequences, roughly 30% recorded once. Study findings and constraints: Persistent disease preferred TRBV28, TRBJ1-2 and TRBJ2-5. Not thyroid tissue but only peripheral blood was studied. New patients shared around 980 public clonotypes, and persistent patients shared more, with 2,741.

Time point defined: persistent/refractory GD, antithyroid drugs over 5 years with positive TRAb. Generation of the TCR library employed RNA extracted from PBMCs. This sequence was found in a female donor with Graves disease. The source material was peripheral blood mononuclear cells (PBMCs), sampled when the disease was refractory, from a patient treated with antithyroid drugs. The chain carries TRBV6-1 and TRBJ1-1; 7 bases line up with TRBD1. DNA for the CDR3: TGTGCCAGCAGATTACAGGGGAGCACTGAAGCTTTCTTT. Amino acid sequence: CASRLQGSTEAFF.